This T cell receptor beta chain is drawn from a study of T-cell reconstitution after alpha-beta-depleted transplantation in children. There are 15 residues in the CDR3. During its preparation, the TCRbeta library received unique molecular identifiers. TCRdb passed the PCR reads through MiXCR, listing each CDR3 protein once. The sample has about a million distinct CDR3 sequences; roughly 29% are singletons. The TCR comes from a boy under two years old who had a stem cell transplant for SCID, so the T cells may come from the graft donor. The V call is TRBV1, the J call TRBJ1-5; the tabulated D call, TRBD1, remains unverified against the DNA. TRBV1 is termed a pseudogene. The sequencing used PBMCs, mostly from graft donor cells, collected 360 days after TCRalphabeta/CD19-depleted stem cell transplant. CDR3 residues: CTTIGDQGINQPQHF. The CDR3 DNA reads TGCACCACCATTGGGGACCAGGGTATCAATCAGCCCCAGCATTTT.